This T cell receptor beta chain was obtained from a study of response to subunit inactivated influenza vaccine. TCRdb re-called the RT-PCR reads through MiXCR, storing one row per CDR3 protein. The sample shows approximately 520,000 distinct CDR3 sequences, approximately 15% of them seen only once. V was pared by 1 base and J by 3 bases, with 10 bases between. This CDR3 has 15 residues. Germline CDR1 is SGHTA and CDR2 is FQGTGA. The sample consisted of CD4+ T cells sorted from PBMCs, taken roughly 24 months after vaccination. The V call is TRBV7-3, the J call TRBJ2-1; D gene unclear. The sequence was collected from a man aged 50 to 69 who received an inactivated influenza vaccine. CDR3 loop: CASSLNPNRYNEQFF. CDR3 nucleotide sequence: TGTGCCAGCAGCTTAAACCCGAACCGCTACAATGAGCAGTTCTTC.